A selection of T cell receptor beta chains follows, all from one sample in a study of graft-versus-host responses after intestinal transplantation. This table comes from immunoSEQ multiplex PCR, and its TCRdb copy is limited to in-frame clones, with some not included. This repertoire shows roughly 100,000 clones, roughly 93% found once; its top ten account for around 1%. For these receptors, no antigen is known. Sequencing was performed on unstimulated CD8+ T cells sorted from spleen or lymph node cells, taken before intestinal transplant. All receptors come from a human donor who received an intestinal transplant. CDR3s include the opening cysteine and the closing phenylalanine or tryptophan.

j_gene: TRBJ1-2
len: 18
v_gene: TRBV19
CDR3aa: CASSIHSGGALLDYGYTF

j_gene: TRBJ1-1
len: 13
v_gene: TRBV19
CDR3aa: CASSRGMNTEAFF

j_gene: TRBJ1-1
len: 13
v_gene: TRBV13
CDR3aa: CASQEGPNTEAFF

j_gene: TRBJ1-1
len: 19
v_gene: TRBV7-3
CDR3aa: CASSKTSTTQGARHTEAFF

j_gene: TRBJ1-6
len: 13
v_gene: TRBV4-1
CDR3aa: CASSPPLGSPLHF

j_gene: TRBJ1-4
len: 14
v_gene: TRBV30
CDR3aa: CAWIENPRVEKLFF

j_gene: TRBJ2-1
len: 15
v_gene: TRBV13
CDR3aa: CASSPGLAGVDEQFF

j_gene: TRBJ2-1
len: 15
v_gene: TRBV6-6
CDR3aa: CASSPGTGFSVGQFF

j_gene: TRBJ1-1
len: 16
v_gene: TRBV6-6
CDR3aa: CASSYGGIGENTEAFF

j_gene: TRBJ1-2
len: 14
v_gene: TRBV6-1
CDR3aa: CATTPGTGAFGYTF

j_gene: TRBJ2-2
len: 16
v_gene: TRBV29-1
CDR3aa: CSVEDRRSLATGELFF

j_gene: TRBJ2-7
len: 15
v_gene: TRBV2
CDR3aa: CASSEVPDARGEQYF

j_gene: TRBJ1-1
len: 12
v_gene: TRBV30
CDR3aa: CAWSGDRGEAFF

j_gene: TRBJ1-2
len: 16
v_gene: TRBV6-4
CDR3aa: CASSDSTKDSLYGYTF

j_gene: TRBJ1-1
len: 12
v_gene: TRBV2
CDR3aa: CASEPGQVEAFF

j_gene: TRBJ1-1
len: 14
v_gene: TRBV5-1
CDR3aa: CASSYRDRNTEAFF

j_gene: TRBJ2-1
len: 17
v_gene: TRBV4-1
CDR3aa: CASSHLSGQDPYNEQFF

j_gene: TRBJ1-2
len: 12
v_gene: TRBV29-1
CDR3aa: CRTRGVSYGYTF

j_gene: TRBJ1-2
len: 15
v_gene: TRBV4-2
CDR3aa: CASSQVSQDAYGYTF

j_gene: TRBJ2-7
len: 14
v_gene: TRBV5-1
CDR3aa: CASSLAHRVYEQYF

j_gene: TRBJ1-1
len: 17
v_gene: TRBV11-2
CDR3aa: CASSLSLCGAGNTEAFF

j_gene: TRBJ1-1
len: 14
v_gene: TRBV9
CDR3aa: CASSVGKGTTEAFF

j_gene: TRBJ1-1
len: 15
v_gene: TRBV9
CDR3aa: CASSPSGQGNTEAFF

j_gene: TRBJ2-1
len: 13
v_gene: TRBV30
CDR3aa: CAWNSLGTNEQFF

j_gene: TRBJ2-1
len: 13
v_gene: TRBV27
CDR3aa: CASSKQGYNEQFF

j_gene: TRBJ1-1
len: 11
v_gene: TRBV7-9
CDR3aa: CASSLSLDAFF

j_gene: TRBJ2-1
len: 14
v_gene: TRBV27
CDR3aa: CASSFGTAANEQFF

j_gene: TRBJ2-1
len: 12
v_gene: TRBV27
CDR3aa: CASRTGANEQFF

j_gene: TRBJ1-1
len: 14
v_gene: TRBV7-9
CDR3aa: CASSLERLNTEAFF

j_gene: TRBJ2-3
len: 13
v_gene: TRBV27
CDR3aa: CASSSMDIDTQYF

j_gene: TRBJ1-1
len: 14
v_gene: TRBV12-5
CDR3aa: CASGSRGKNTEAFF

j_gene: TRBJ1-1
len: 13
v_gene: TRBV30
CDR3aa: CAWGGTRNTEAFF

j_gene: TRBJ2-7
len: 14
v_gene: TRBV6-1
CDR3aa: CASKDNPNSYEQYF

j_gene: TRBJ2-3
len: 16
v_gene: TRBV5-1
CDR3aa: CASSFRQDLLTDTQYF

j_gene: TRBJ1-4
len: 13
v_gene: TRBV29-1
CDR3aa: CSGRTGPEEKLFF

j_gene: TRBJ2-5
len: 15
v_gene: TRBV18
CDR3aa: CASSPPGANPETQYF

j_gene: TRBJ2-5
len: 13
v_gene: TRBV7-6
CDR3aa: CASSPQRQETQYF

j_gene: TRBJ1-5
len: 14
v_gene: TRBV19
CDR3aa: CASSRTQGYQPQHF

j_gene: TRBJ1-1
len: 14
v_gene: TRBV19
CDR3aa: CASQAPGVSTEAFF

j_gene: TRBJ1-1
len: 15
v_gene: TRBV23-1
CDR3aa: CANRMTGPLNTEAFF

j_gene: TRBJ2-7
len: 15
v_gene: TRBV27
CDR3aa: CASSLKVSYSYEQYF

j_gene: TRBJ1-5
len: 13
v_gene: TRBV5-8
CDR3aa: CASDVGSNQPQHF

j_gene: TRBJ2-3
len: 16
v_gene: TRBV27
CDR3aa: CASSVMNPIVTDTQYF

j_gene: TRBJ2-1
len: 15
v_gene: TRBV15
CDR3aa: CATSSSGGTYNEQFF

j_gene: TRBJ1-2
len: 18
v_gene: TRBV6-1
CDR3aa: CASSESPPFGLANYGYTF

j_gene: TRBJ1-1
len: 15
v_gene: TRBV27
CDR3aa: CASSLRTSMNTEAFF

j_gene: TRBJ1-4
len: 16
v_gene: TRBV7-9
CDR3aa: CASSYTERPQGEKLFF

j_gene: TRBJ2-7
len: 13
v_gene: TRBV7-9
CDR3aa: CASSPPGGAEQYF

j_gene: TRBJ1-4
len: 15
v_gene: TRBV4-1
CDR3aa: CASSQATVPNEKLFF

j_gene: TRBJ2-7
len: 15
v_gene: TRBV6-5
CDR3aa: CASRLAGGLTYEQYF

j_gene: TRBJ2-7
len: 13
v_gene: TRBV5-5
CDR3aa: CASSFSGGSEQYF

j_gene: TRBJ2-1
len: 13
v_gene: TRBV4-1
CDR3aa: CASSQDGKTQWFF

j_gene: TRBJ1-5
len: 18
v_gene: TRBV4-1
CDR3aa: CASSQDASGRYGNQPQHF

j_gene: TRBJ2-5
len: 12
v_gene: TRBV5-1
CDR3aa: CASSSKGEPQYF

j_gene: TRBJ1-6
len: 12
v_gene: TRBV5-8
CDR3aa: CASSLPSSPLHF